These T cell receptor beta chains were read from a single sample in a study of shared T cell receptors in the human thymus. The data were produced by immunoSEQ multiplex PCR, yet TCRdb's version contains in-frame clones alone and is incomplete. The repertoire holds 500,000 to 750,000 clones, with around 87% as singletons. This sample also appeared in a second study, on human thymus T cells.

Material for sequencing was thymocytes. These TCRs come from a boy under two years old with a congenital heart defect. CDR3s include the opening cysteine and the closing phenylalanine or tryptophan. Fields, in order: clone size, V gene, CDR3 length, D gene, J gene, CDR3 protein, CDR3 DNA. The D gene is left open where the match is weak. Rows may omit the clone size; those that give it use once, few, many or a size class.

size: NA
V: TRBV28
length: 13
D: TRBD1
J: TRBJ1-2
CDR3: CASSSGQGKGYTF
DNA: TGTGCCAGCAGTTCGGGACAGGGGAAAGGCTACACCTTC

size: NA
V: TRBV29-1
length: 13
D: TRBD1
J: TRBJ2-3
CDR3: CSVKRQGSDTQYF
DNA: TGCAGCGTTAAGAGACAGGGGTCAGATACGCAGTATTTT

size: NA
V: TRBV5-6
length: 17
D: TRBD2
J: TRBJ2-2
CDR3: CASSLSELAGVPGELFF
DNA: TGTGCCAGCAGCTTGTCCGAACTAGCGGGAGTTCCCGGGGAGCTGTTTTTT

size: NA
V: TRBV2
length: 19
D: TRBD1
J: TRBJ1-2
CDR3: CASSEVGGPTGASNYGYTF
DNA: TGTGCCAGCAGTGAGGTCGGGGGTCCGACAGGGGCATCCAACTATGGCTACACCTTC

size: NA
V: TRBV7-2
length: 15
D: NA
J: TRBJ2-5
CDR3: CASSLSVEGPRPQYF
DNA: TGTGCCAGCAGCTTAAGTGTGGAGGGACCCCGTCCCCAGTACTTC

size: NA
V: TRBV5-6
length: 14
D: NA
J: TRBJ2-5
CDR3: CASSWIQGRETQYF
DNA: TGTGCCAGCAGCTGGATACAGGGGAGGGAGACCCAGTACTTC

size: NA
V: TRBV27
length: 17
D: NA
J: TRBJ2-1
CDR3: CASSLFPQEIAYNEQFF
DNA: TGTGCCAGCAGTTTGTTTCCCCAGGAAATAGCCTACAATGAGCAGTTCTTC

size: NA
V: TRBV7-9
length: 17
D: TRBD2
J: TRBJ2-5
CDR3: CASSPPGLAGGQETQYF
DNA: TGTGCCAGCAGCCCACCGGGACTAGCGGGCGGCCAAGAGACCCAGTACTTC

size: NA
V: TRBV19
length: 18
D: TRBD1
J: TRBJ1-1
CDR3: CASSVDADRAGSNTEAFF
DNA: TGTGCCAGTAGTGTGGATGCGGACAGGGCTGGGAGTAACACTGAAGCTTTCTTT

size: once
V: TRBV30
length: 18
D: TRBD2
J: TRBJ2-7
CDR3: CAWSSDKLAGDKGYEQYF
DNA: TGTGCCTGGAGTTCCGATAAACTAGCGGGAGATAAGGGCTACGAGCAGTACTTC

size: few
V: TRBV6-1
length: 17
D: TRBD2
J: TRBJ2-1
CDR3: CASSDPSSGRGYNEQFF
DNA: TGTGCCAGCAGTGATCCGTCTAGCGGGAGGGGCTACAATGAGCAGTTCTTC

size: NA
V: TRBV7-2
length: 14
D: TRBD1
J: TRBJ2-7
CDR3: CASSWGQHSYEQYF
DNA: TGTGCCAGCAGCTGGGGACAGCACTCCTACGAGCAGTACTTC

size: NA
V: TRBV29-1
length: 17
D: TRBD2
J: TRBJ2-3
CDR3: CSVEDHGLAGDTDTQYF
DNA: TGCAGCGTTGAAGATCACGGACTAGCGGGAGATACAGATACGCAGTATTTT

size: NA
V: TRBV5-6
length: 17
D: TRBD2
J: TRBJ2-3
CDR3: CASSQSPPGGGTDTQYF
DNA: TGTGCCAGCAGCCAGTCCCCCCCGGGAGGGGGCACAGATACGCAGTATTTT

size: few
V: TRBV11-3
length: 14
D: TRBD2
J: TRBJ2-1
CDR3: CASSLDRAGGEQFF
DNA: TGTGCCAGCAGCTTAGATAGGGCGGGAGGTGAGCAGTTCTTC

size: NA
V: TRBV9
length: 15
D: TRBD1
J: TRBJ1-2
CDR3: CASSPRDRRSYGYTF
DNA: TGTGCCAGCAGCCCAAGGGACAGAAGAAGCTATGGCTACACCTTC

size: NA
V: TRBV4-2
length: 17
D: NA
J: TRBJ2-2
CDR3: CASSQGFRSPEDGELFF
DNA: TGTGCCAGCAGCCAAGGTTTTCGGTCCCCGGAGGACGGGGAGCTGTTTTTT

size: NA
V: TRBV30
length: 15
D: TRBD2
J: TRBJ2-2
CDR3: CAWSGTSGNTGELFF
DNA: TGTGCCTGGAGTGGGACTAGCGGGAACACCGGGGAGCTGTTTTTT

size: NA
V: TRBV5-1
length: 18
D: NA
J: TRBJ2-1
CDR3: CASSLPPGQPSTGNEQFF
DNA: TGCGCCAGCAGCTTACCTCCCGGACAGCCTTCAACGGGCAATGAGCAGTTCTTC

size: NA
V: TRBV19
length: 14
D: NA
J: TRBJ1-1
CDR3: CASMGFGHGTEAFF
DNA: TGTGCCAGTATGGGGTTTGGACACGGGACTGAAGCTTTCTTT

size: NA
V: TRBV27
length: 16
D: TRBD1
J: TRBJ2-5
CDR3: CASRFHRGEEQETQYF
DNA: TGTGCCAGCAGATTCCACAGGGGGGAAGAACAAGAGACCCAGTACTTC

size: NA
V: TRBV7-9
length: 13
D: NA
J: TRBJ2-3
CDR3: CASSSLSTDTQYF
DNA: TGTGCCAGCAGCTCCCTGTCCACAGATACGCAGTATTTT

size: NA
V: TRBV6-1
length: 12
D: NA
J: TRBJ1-4
CDR3: CASTGVNEKLFF
DNA: TGTGCCAGCACAGGGGTTAATGAAAAACTGTTTTTT

size: NA
V: TRBV28
length: 19
D: NA
J: TRBJ1-2
CDR3: CASSLSGTGLKKTNYGYTF
DNA: TGTGCCAGCAGTCTTTCCGGCACAGGGCTTAAGAAGACTAACTATGGCTACACCTTC

size: NA
V: TRBV4-3
length: 17
D: TRBD2
J: TRBJ2-4
CDR3: CASSQELGSGGENIQYF
DNA: TGCGCCAGCAGCCAAGAATTAGGTAGCGGGGGGGAAAACATTCAGTACTTC

size: once
V: TRBV15
length: 12
D: NA
J: TRBJ2-4
CDR3: CATSRVQNIQYF
DNA: TGTGCCACCAGCAGAGTTCAGAACATTCAGTACTTC

size: NA
V: TRBV29-1
length: 13
D: NA
J: TRBJ2-1
CDR3: CSALARPYNEQLF
DNA: TGCAGCGCCCTAGCGAGACCTTACAATGAGCAGCTCTTC

size: once
V: TRBV9
length: 17
D: NA
J: TRBJ2-2
CDR3: CASSSRSLLVNTGELFF
DNA: TGTGCCAGCAGCTCTCGTAGTCTCCTCGTGAACACCGGGGAGCTGTTTTTT

size: NA
V: TRBV29-1
length: 20
D: TRBD1
J: TRBJ2-1
CDR3: CSAGRDRAFIPGHLSDEQFF
DNA: TGCAGCGCTGGCCGGGACAGGGCCTTTATCCCGGGTCACCTCTCGGATGAGCAGTTCTTC

size: NA
V: TRBV27
length: 16
D: NA
J: TRBJ2-7
CDR3: CASILPQGLSYYGQYF
DNA: TGTGCCAGCATCCTCCCCCAGGGGCTCTCCTACTACGGTCAGTACTTC

size: NA
V: TRBV7-9
length: 14
D: NA
J: TRBJ2-7
CDR3: CASSLSSSSYEQYF
DNA: TGTGCCAGCAGCTTAAGCTCGAGCTCCTACGAGCAGTACTTC

size: NA
V: TRBV29-1
length: 14
D: TRBD2
J: TRBJ2-1
CDR3: CSGLGTSAYNEQFF
DNA: TGCAGCGGTCTGGGGACTAGCGCTTACAATGAGCAGTTCTTC

size: few
V: TRBV19
length: 16
D: NA
J: TRBJ1-3
CDR3: CASSPKTICSGNTIYF
DNA: TGTGCCAGTAGTCCAAAGACAATTTGCTCTGGAAACACCATATATTTT

size: NA
V: TRBV5-4
length: 12
D: TRBD1
J: TRBJ1-2
CDR3: CASSGGQYGYTF
DNA: TGTGCCAGCAGCGGGGGACAGTATGGCTACACCTTC

size: NA
V: TRBV21-1
length: 15
D: NA
J: TRBJ1-5
CDR3: CASSKGERSNQPQHF
DNA: TGTGCCAGCAGCAAAGGGGAGAGAAGCAATCAGCCCCAGCATTTT

size: NA
V: TRBV2
length: 15
D: NA
J: TRBJ2-3
CDR3: CAPQASGQTPDTQYF
DNA: TGTGCCCCCCAAGCCTCGGGACAAACCCCAGATACGCAGTATTTT

size: NA
V: TRBV4-1
length: 14
D: TRBD1
J: TRBJ2-1
CDR3: CASSLRQGVNEQFF
DNA: TGCGCCAGCAGCCTTCGACAGGGCGTGAATGAGCAGTTCTTC

size: NA
V: TRBV23-1
length: 13
D: NA
J: TRBJ2-7
CDR3: CASSQSDSYEQYF
DNA: TGCGCCAGCAGTCAATCCGACAGCTACGAGCAGTACTTC

size: NA
V: TRBV5-4
length: 13
D: NA
J: TRBJ1-4
CDR3: CAGGSGGNEKLFF
DNA: TGTGCAGGAGGCTCGGGGGGTAATGAAAAACTGTTTTTT

size: NA
V: TRBV10-2
length: 15
D: NA
J: TRBJ1-1
CDR3: CASSEPTEGEAEAFF
DNA: TGCGCCAGCAGTGAGCCCACAGAAGGGGAGGCTGAAGCTTTCTTT

size: NA
V: TRBV6-4
length: 14
D: NA
J: TRBJ1-1
CDR3: CASRLTAGNTEAFF
DNA: TGTGCCAGCAGGCTCACGGCAGGGAACACTGAAGCTTTCTTT

size: NA
V: TRBV5-1
length: 15
D: NA
J: TRBJ1-6
CDR3: CASSLAGREQSPLHF
DNA: TGCGCCAGCAGCTTGGCTGGGAGGGAACAATCACCCCTCCACTTT

size: NA
V: TRBV5-4
length: 16
D: TRBD2
J: TRBJ2-1
CDR3: CASSPVASGSYDEQFF
DNA: TGTGCCAGCAGCCCCGTTGCTAGCGGGAGTTATGATGAGCAGTTCTTC

size: NA
V: TRBV9
length: 13
D: NA
J: TRBJ1-1
CDR3: CASSPPPPFRQVF
DNA: TGTGCCAGCAGCCCGCCCCCCCCCTTTAGACAGGTCTTT

size: NA
V: TRBV5-1
length: 17
D: TRBD2
J: TRBJ2-7
CDR3: CASSPAGAGLTFHEQYF
DNA: TGCGCCAGCAGCCCGGCCGGAGCGGGACTAACCTTCCACGAGCAGTACTTC

size: once
V: TRBV11-2
length: 16
D: TRBD1
J: TRBJ2-7
CDR3: CASSFPRWDRGYEQYF
DNA: TGTGCCAGCAGCTTCCCCCGCTGGGACAGGGGTTACGAGCAGTACTTC

size: NA
V: TRBV12-5
length: 14
D: TRBD1
J: TRBJ2-7
CDR3: CASGPPPQGAEQYF
DNA: TGTGCTAGTGGTCCGCCACCCCAGGGGGCCGAGCAGTACTTC

size: NA
V: TRBV30
length: 18
D: TRBD2
J: TRBJ2-5
CDR3: CAWTLGTSGRARQETQYF
DNA: TGTGCCTGGACCCTAGGGACTAGCGGGAGGGCCAGACAAGAGACCCAGTACTTC

size: NA
V: TRBV20-1
length: 11
D: NA
J: TRBJ1-1
CDR3: CSARANTEAFF
DNA: TGCAGTGCTAGAGCTAACACTGAAGCTTTCTTT

size: NA
V: TRBV30
length: 14
D: TRBD1
J: TRBJ2-2
CDR3: CAWSVYRGTGELFF
DNA: TGTGCCTGGAGTGTATACAGGGGAACCGGGGAGCTGTTTTTT

size: NA
V: TRBV28
length: 20
D: TRBD2
J: TRBJ2-3
CDR3: CASMDGVGPSGRVSTDTQYF
DNA: TGTGCCAGCATGGACGGGGTGGGGCCTAGCGGGAGGGTTAGCACAGATACGCAGTATTTT

size: NA
V: TRBV11-2
length: 15
D: NA
J: TRBJ1-3
CDR3: CASSLSGSTGNTIYF
DNA: TGTGCCAGCAGCTTATCAGGGTCGACGGGAAACACCATATATTTT

size: once
V: TRBV4-3
length: 16
D: TRBD1
J: TRBJ2-5
CDR3: CASSPSPGTGRRTQYF
DNA: TGCGCCAGCAGCCCATCCCCCGGGACAGGCCGCAGGACCCAGTACTTC

size: NA
V: TRBV19
length: 15
D: TRBD1
J: TRBJ2-2
CDR3: CASSGGQGNTGELFF
DNA: TGTGCCAGTTCTGGGGGACAGGGGAACACCGGGGAGCTGTTTTTT

size: NA
V: TRBV27
length: 15
D: TRBD2
J: TRBJ2-1
CDR3: CASKKNSGFFNEQFF
DNA: TGTGCCAGCAAAAAGAATAGCGGGTTCTTCAATGAGCAGTTCTTC

size: once
V: TRBV5-6
length: 14
D: NA
J: TRBJ2-6
CDR3: CASSSGSGANVLTF
DNA: TGTGCCAGCAGCTCGGGGAGCGGGGCCAACGTCCTGACTTTC

size: NA
V: TRBV6-1
length: 15
D: TRBD1
J: TRBJ1-5
CDR3: CASRQGQGRDQPQHF
DNA: TGTGCCAGCAGGCAGGGACAGGGGCGCGATCAGCCCCAGCATTTT